This T cell receptor (beta chain) derives from a study of T cell responses to AZD1222 COVID-19 vaccine. For this clone: The antigen is unknown.

Repertoires were generated with immunoSEQ multiplex PCR, while TCRdb's copy carries only in-frame clones and drops some. The table includes approximately 130,000 clones, 93% detected once. Findings and limits, study-wide: There were repertoire samples only from the period after the peak T cell response. Dominant at 160-218 and 743-854, vaccine-associated CD4 TCRs also spanned spike. Spike-specific TCR breadth and depth went up after people got two AZD1222 doses. Close to half of all spike-specific TCRs reportedly target regions of the variants that are unmutated.

The CDR3 covers 13 residues. Trimming removed 7 bases at V and 6 bases at J, with 16 bases between. Germline loops: CDR1 MNHEY, CDR2 SMNVEV (reference sequence). The chain joins TRBV27 to TRBJ2-7; weak D call: TRBD1 (6 bases). The sample was peripheral blood, taken on day 0 of AZD1222 vaccination. The TCR was taken from an adult in good health. The CDR3 protein is CASNGQFTSEQYF. CDR3 bases: TGTGCCAGCAACGGACAGTTCACATCCGAGCAGTACTTC.